The 10 T cell receptor beta chains listed next were all sequenced from one sample in a study of CD8+ T cells in alopecia areata. Isolated RNA was reverse transcribed into cDNA used as the sequencing template. The assay was immunoSEQ multiplex PCR, and TCRdb's table has in-frame clones only and misses some. The sample has 65,000 to 100,000 clones; about 51% are singletons. Sequenced input: NKG2D-high CD8+ T cells sorted from blood. Receptor source: a human donor with alopecia areata.

CDR3: CASSFLNTGTGYYEQYF. CDR3 nucleotides: TGTGCCAGCAGTTTCCTTAATACCGGGACAGGGTACTACGAGCAGTACTTC. V usage is TRBV28 and J usage is TRBJ2-7; 9 bases line up with TRBD1. Germline V gives CDR1 MDHEN, CDR2 SYDVKM. V gave up 3 bases and J gave up 3 bases; unmatched junction bases: 12. The CDR3 runs 17 residues.

This chain uses TRBV2 with TRBJ2-2, with unresolved D. V was clipped by 5 bases and J by 6 bases, with 7 bases between them. This CDR3 is 12 amino acids long. From germline, CDR1 is SNHLY and CDR2 FYNNEI. The CDR3: CASSQFAGELFF. The DNA of the CDR3 is TGTGCCAGCAGTCAATTCGCCGGGGAGCTGTTTTTT.

The V and J genes are TRBV2 and TRBJ2-7, with a tentative D call TRBD1 (5 bases). V was pared by 6 bases and J by 3 bases, with 18 bases between. CDR3 length: 15 residues. From germline, CDR1 is SNHLY and CDR2 FYNNEI. The CDR3 DNA reads as TGTGCCAGCAGCGACGCCGAGACAGATATCTACGAGCAGTACTTC. It yields the protein CASSDAETDIYEQYF. The complete variable domain, with remaining parts taken from reference TRBV2 and TRBJ2-7, reads EPEVTQTPSHQVTQMGQEVILRCVPISNHLYFYWYRQILGQKVEFLVSFYNNEISEKSEIFDDQFSVERPDGSNFTLKIRSTKLEDSAMYFCASSDAETDIYEQYFGPGTRLTVT.

The chain couples TRBV29-1 to TRBJ2-2; no reliable D call. CDR1 and CDR2 (germline): SQVTM, ANQGSEA. The CDR3 is 12 residues long. V shed 8 bases and J shed 6 bases, with 13 bases lying between them. Here the CDR3 reads CSFLLGSGELFF. The CDR3 coding sequence is TGCAGCTTCCTACTGGGCTCCGGGGAGCTGTTTTTT.

This clone was seen a few times. V gene TRBV21-1 combines with J gene TRBJ1-1; the D call TRBD1 from the table was never checked on the DNA. TRBV21-1 constitutes a pseudogene. The CDR3 runs to 11 residues. The CDR3 DNA follows: TGTGCCAGCACCCCAGGCCCCGAAGCTTTCTTT. It translates to CASTPGPEAFF.

The rearrangement joins TRBV23-1 to TRBJ2-7; 7 bases match TRBD1. Being an ORF, TRBV23-1 has a function that is uncertain. V was clipped by 0 bases and J by 0 bases; unmatched bases: 20. This CDR3 is 21 amino acids long. The CDR3 here is CASSQSCPQGVIKFSSYEQYF. Written as DNA, the CDR3 is TGCGCCAGCAGTCAATCGTGCCCGCAGGGGGTGATAAAATTTAGCTCCTACGAGCAGTACTTC.

This chain connects TRBV5-4 to TRBJ1-1; D possibly corresponds to TRBD1 (5 bases). Germline V lookup: CDR1 SGHNT, CDR2 YYREEE (reference sequence). V was trimmed by 1 base and J by 1 base, leaving 11 bases between them. The CDR3 contains 15 residues. CDR3 loop: CASSLSGRGNTEAFF. The DNA for the CDR3 is TGTGCCAGCAGCTTGTCAGGGCGGGGGAACACTGAAGCTTTCTTT.

The chain uses TRBV23-1 and TRBJ2-3; no firm D call. TRBV23-1 is placed among ORFs of uncertain function. Trimming took off 0 bases at V and 2 bases at J, with 9 bases between the two ends. The CDR3 extends over 15 amino acids. The CDR3 sequence: CASSQSLESTDTQYF. The CDR3 DNA reads TGCGCCAGCAGTCAATCGTTAGAGTCCACAGATACGCAGTATTTT.

This clone showed up just a few times. The rearrangement links TRBV5-1 to TRBJ2-5, with D hard to call. Trimming removed 0 bases from V and 3 bases from J, with 12 bases in between. Germline V lookup: CDR1 SGHRS, CDR2 YFSETQ. This CDR3 has 15 amino acids. This CDR3 is CASSLAGWKEETQYF. DNA of the CDR3: TGCGCCAGCAGCTTGGCCGGATGGAAGGAAGAGACCCAGTACTTC. Together with reference TRBV5-1 and TRBJ2-5, the CDR3 gives the full variable domain: KAGVTQTPRYLIKTRGQQVTLSCSPISGHRSVSWYQQTPGQGLQFLFEYFSETQRNKGNFPGRFSGRQFSNSRSEMNVSTLELGDSALYLCASSLAGWKEETQYFGPGTRLLVL.

The rearrangement joins TRBV27 to TRBJ2-7; no reliable D call. V lost 4 bases to trimming and J lost 5 bases, with 9 bases between them. The CDR3 has 12 amino acids. The V gene's germline CDR1 is MNHEY and CDR2 SMNVEV (reference sequence). The CDR3 bases are TGTGCCAGCAGTTCCCGTGGTAACGAGCAGTACTTC. Encoded protein: CASSSRGNEQYF.